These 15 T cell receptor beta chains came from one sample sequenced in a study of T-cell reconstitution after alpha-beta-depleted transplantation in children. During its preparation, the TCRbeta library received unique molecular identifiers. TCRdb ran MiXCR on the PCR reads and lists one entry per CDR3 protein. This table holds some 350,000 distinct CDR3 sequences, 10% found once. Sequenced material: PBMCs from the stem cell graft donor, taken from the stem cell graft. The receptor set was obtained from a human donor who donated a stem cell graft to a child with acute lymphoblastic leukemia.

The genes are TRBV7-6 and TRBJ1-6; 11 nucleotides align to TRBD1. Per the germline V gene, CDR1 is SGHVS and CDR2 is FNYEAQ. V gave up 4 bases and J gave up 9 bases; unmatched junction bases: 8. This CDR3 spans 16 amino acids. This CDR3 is CASSSGQGGTISPLHF. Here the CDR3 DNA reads TGTGCCAGCAGCTCGGGACAGGGGGGGACAATTTCACCCCTCCACTTT.

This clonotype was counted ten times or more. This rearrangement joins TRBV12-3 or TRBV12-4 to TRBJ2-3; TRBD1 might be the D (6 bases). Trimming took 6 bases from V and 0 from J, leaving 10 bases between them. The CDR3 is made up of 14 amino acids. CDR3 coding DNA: TGTGCCAGCAGAAGGACAGATAGCACAGATACGCAGTATTTT. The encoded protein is CASRRTDSTDTQYF.

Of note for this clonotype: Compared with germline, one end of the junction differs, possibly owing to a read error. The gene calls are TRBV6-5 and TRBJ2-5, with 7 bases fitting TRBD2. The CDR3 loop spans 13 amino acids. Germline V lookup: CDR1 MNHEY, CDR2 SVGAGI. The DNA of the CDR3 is TGTGCCAGCAGTTACGGGGGGGTGAGCACCCTGTACTTC. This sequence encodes CASSYGGVSTLYF.

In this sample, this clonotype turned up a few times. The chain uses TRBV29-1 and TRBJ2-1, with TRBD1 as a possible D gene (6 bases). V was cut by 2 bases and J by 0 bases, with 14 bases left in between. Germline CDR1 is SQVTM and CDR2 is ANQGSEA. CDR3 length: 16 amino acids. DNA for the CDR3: TGCAGCGTTGAATCGCCAAGGGGGAGCTCCTACAATGAGCAGTTCTTC. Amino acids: CSVESPRGSSYNEQFF.

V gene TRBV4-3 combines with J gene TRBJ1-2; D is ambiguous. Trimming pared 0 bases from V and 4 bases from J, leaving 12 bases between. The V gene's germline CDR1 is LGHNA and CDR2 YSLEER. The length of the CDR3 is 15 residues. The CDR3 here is CASSQDTTEVYGYTF. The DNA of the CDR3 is TGCGCCAGCAGCCAAGATACCACAGAAGTCTATGGCTACACCTTC.

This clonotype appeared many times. CDR3 DNA: TGTGCCATCAGTGTGAAGGGGGCTTCGGGAAACACCATATATTTT. As protein: CAISVKGASGNTIYF. V gene TRBV10-3 combines with J gene TRBJ1-3; TRBD1 agrees at 7 bases. The CDR3 loop spans 15 amino acids. Trimming cost V 4 bases and J 4 bases; bases outside gene matches: 7. The germline gives CDR1 ENHRY, CDR2 SYGVKD.

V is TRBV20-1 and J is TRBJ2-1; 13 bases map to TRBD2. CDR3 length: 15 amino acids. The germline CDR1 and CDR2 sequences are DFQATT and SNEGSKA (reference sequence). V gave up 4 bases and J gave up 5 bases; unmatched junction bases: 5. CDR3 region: CSAIGLAGDNNEQFF. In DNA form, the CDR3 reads TGCAGTGCTATAGGACTAGCGGGAGATAACAATGAGCAGTTCTTC.

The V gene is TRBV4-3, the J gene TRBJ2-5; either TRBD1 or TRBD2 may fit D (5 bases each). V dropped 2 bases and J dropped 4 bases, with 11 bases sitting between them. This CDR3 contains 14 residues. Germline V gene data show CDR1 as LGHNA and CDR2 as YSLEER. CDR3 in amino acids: CASSQLGTGETQYF. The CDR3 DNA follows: TGCGCCAGCAGCCAATTGGGGACGGGAGAGACCCAGTACTTC.

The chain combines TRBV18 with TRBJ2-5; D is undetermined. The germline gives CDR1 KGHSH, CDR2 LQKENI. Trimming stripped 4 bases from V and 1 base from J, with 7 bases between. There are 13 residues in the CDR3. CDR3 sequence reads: CASSLRAQETQYF. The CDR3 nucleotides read TGTGCCAGCTCACTAAGGGCCCAAGAGACCCAGTACTTC.

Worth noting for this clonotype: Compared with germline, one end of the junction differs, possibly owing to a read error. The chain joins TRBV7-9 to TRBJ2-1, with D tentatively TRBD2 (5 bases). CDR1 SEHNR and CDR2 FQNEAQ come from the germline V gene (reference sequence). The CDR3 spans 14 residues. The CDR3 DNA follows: TGTGCCCGCAGCTTAGAATCCCCGGGGAATGAGCAGTTCTTC. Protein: CARSLESPGNEQFF.

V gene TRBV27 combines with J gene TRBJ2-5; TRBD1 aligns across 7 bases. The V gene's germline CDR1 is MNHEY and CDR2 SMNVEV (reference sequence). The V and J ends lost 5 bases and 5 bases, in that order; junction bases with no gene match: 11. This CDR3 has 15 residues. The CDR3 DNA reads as TGTGCCAGCAGTCGCCGCCTTACAGGGGCGGAGACCCAGTACTTC. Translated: CASSRRLTGAETQYF.

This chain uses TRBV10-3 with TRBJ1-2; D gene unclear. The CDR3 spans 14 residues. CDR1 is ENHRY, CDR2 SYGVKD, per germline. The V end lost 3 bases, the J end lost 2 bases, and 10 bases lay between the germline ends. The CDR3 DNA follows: TGTGCCATCAGTGAAAACAGACGGAACTATGGCTACACCTTC. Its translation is CAISENRRNYGYTF.

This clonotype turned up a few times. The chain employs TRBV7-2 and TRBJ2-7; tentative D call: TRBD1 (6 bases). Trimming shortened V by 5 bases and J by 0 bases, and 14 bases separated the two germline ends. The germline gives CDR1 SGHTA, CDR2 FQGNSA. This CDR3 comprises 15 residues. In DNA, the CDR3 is TGTGCCAGCAGCCCCTTAAGGGGGAGCTCCTACGAGCAGTACTTC. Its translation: CASSPLRGSSYEQYF.

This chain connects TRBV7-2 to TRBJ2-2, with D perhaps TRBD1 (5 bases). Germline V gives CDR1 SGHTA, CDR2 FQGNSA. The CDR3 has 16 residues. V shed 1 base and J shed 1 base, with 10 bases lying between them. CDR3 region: CASSLVSGWNTGELFF. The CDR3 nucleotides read TGTGCCAGCAGCTTAGTATCAGGGTGGAACACCGGGGAGCTGTTTTTT.

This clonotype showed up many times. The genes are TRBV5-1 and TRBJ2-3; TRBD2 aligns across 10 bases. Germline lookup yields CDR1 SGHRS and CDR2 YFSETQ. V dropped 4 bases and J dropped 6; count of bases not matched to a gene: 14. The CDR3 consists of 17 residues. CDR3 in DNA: TGCGCCAGCAGCCCTGGGGCCCTAGCGGGAGCTTCCGATACGCAGTATTTT. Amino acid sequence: CASSPGALAGASDTQYF.